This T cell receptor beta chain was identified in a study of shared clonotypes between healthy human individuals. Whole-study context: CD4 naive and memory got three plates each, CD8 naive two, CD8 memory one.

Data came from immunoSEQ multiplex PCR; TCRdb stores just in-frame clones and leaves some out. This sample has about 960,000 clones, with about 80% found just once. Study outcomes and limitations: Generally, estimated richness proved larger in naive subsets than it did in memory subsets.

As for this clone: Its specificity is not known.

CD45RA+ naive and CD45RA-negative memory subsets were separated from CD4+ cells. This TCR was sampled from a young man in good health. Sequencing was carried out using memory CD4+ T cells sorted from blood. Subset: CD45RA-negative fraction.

CDR3 coding DNA: TGTGCCAGCAGCTTCTCAGGGGAGTATAACACCGGGGAGCTGTTTTTT. This gives the protein CASSFSGEYNTGELFF. The chain links TRBV6-6 to TRBJ2-2; possible D gene TRBD1, 6 bases. Per the germline V gene, CDR1 is MNHNY and CDR2 is SVGAGI (reference sequence). This CDR3 comprises 16 residues. V shed 6 bases and J shed 2 bases, with 16 bases lying between them.